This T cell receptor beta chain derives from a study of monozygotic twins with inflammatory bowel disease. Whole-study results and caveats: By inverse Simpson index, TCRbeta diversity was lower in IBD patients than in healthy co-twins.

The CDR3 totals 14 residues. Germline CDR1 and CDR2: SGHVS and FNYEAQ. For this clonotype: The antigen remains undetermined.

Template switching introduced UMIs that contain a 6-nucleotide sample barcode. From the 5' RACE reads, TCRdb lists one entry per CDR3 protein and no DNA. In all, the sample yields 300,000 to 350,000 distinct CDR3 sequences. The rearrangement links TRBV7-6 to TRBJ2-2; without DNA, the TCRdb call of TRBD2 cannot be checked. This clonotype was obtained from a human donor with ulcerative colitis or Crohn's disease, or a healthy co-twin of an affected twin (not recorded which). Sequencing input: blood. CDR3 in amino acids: CASSWTGNAGELFF.